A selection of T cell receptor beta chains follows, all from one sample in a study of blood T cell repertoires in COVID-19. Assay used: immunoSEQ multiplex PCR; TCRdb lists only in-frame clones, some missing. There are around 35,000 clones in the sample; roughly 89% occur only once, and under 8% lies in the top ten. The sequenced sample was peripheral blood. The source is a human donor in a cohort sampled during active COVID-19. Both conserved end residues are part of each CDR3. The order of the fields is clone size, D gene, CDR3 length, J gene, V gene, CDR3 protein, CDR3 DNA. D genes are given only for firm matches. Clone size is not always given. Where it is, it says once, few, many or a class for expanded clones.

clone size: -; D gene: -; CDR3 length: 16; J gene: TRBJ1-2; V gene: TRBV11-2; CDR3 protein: CASSPAIGTGGYGYTF; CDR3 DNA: TGTGCCAGCAGCCCGGCGATCGGGACTGGGGGCTATGGCTACACCTTC
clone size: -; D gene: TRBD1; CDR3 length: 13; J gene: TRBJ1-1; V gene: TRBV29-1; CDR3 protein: CSVFGTGDTEAFF; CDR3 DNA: TGCAGCGTCTTCGGGACAGGAGACACTGAAGCTTTCTTT
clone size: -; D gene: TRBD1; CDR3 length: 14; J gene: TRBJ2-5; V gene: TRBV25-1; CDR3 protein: CASRETGWAMDQYF; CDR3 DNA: TGTGCCAGCAGAGAGACAGGGTGGGCAATGGACCAGTACTTC
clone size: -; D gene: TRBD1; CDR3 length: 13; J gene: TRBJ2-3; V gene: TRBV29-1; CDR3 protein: CSAPRGQTDTQYF; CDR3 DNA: TGCAGCGCACCCAGGGGGCAAACAGATACGCAGTATTTT
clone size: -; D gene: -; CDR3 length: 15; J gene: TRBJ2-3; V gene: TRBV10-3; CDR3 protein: CAISKTGTFTDTQYF; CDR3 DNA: TGTGCCATCAGTAAAACCGGGACATTCACGGATACGCAGTATTTT
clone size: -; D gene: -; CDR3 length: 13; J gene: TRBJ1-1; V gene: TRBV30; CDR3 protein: CAWSLRGGTEAFF; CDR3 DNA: TGTGCCTGGAGTTTAAGGGGCGGCACTGAAGCTTTCTTT
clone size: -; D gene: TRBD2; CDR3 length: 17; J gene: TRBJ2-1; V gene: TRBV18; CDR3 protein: CASSPPRTSGTYNEQFF; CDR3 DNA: TGTGCCAGCTCACCGCCTCGGACTAGCGGTACCTACAATGAGCAGTTCTTC
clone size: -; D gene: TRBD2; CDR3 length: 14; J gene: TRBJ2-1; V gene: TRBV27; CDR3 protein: CASTGLAGYNEQFF; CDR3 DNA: TGTGCCAGCACCGGACTAGCGGGATACAATGAGCAGTTCTTC
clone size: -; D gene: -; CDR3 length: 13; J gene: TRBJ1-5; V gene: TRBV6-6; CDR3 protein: CASNTPLNQPQHF; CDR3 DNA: TGTGCCAGCAACACACCCCTCAATCAGCCCCAGCATTTT
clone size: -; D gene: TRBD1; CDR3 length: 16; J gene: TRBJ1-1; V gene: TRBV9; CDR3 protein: CASSAHRDRVSTEAFF; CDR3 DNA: TGTGCCAGCAGCGCTCACCGGGACAGGGTGAGCACTGAAGCTTTCTTT
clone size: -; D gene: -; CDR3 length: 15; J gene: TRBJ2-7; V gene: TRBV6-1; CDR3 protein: CASSESARWTGEQYF; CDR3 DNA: TGTGCCAGCAGTGAAAGTGCTAGGTGGACGGGGGAGCAGTACTTC
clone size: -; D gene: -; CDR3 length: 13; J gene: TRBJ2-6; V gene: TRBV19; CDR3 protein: CASSINGANVLTF; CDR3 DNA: TGTGCCAGTAGTATTAATGGGGCCAACGTCCTGACTTTC
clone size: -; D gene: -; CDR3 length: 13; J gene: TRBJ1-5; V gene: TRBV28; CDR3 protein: CASSPFPSGPQHF; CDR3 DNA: TGTGCCAGCAGTCCCTTTCCCAGCGGGCCCCAGCATTTT
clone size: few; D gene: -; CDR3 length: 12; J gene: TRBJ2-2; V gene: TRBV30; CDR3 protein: CAWSGISGELFF; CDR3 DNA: TGTGCCTGGTCGGGGATATCCGGGGAGCTGTTTTTT
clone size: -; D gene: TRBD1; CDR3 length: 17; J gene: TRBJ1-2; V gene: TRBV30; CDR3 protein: CAWSGPQLTGETKGYTF; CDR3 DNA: TGTGCCTGGAGTGGTCCCCAACTTACAGGGGAGACAAAAGGCTACACCTTC
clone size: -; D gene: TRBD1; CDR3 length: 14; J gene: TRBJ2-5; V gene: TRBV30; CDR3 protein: CAWRGDRGQETQYF; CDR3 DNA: TGTGCCTGGAGGGGGGACAGGGGACAAGAGACCCAGTACTTC
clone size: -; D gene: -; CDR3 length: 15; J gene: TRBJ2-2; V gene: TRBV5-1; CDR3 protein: CASSLRGDNTGELFF; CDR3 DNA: TGCGCCAGCAGCTTGAGAGGAGACAACACCGGGGAGCTGTTTTTT
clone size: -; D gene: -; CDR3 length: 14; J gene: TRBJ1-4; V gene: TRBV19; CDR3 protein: CASTLTATVSELFF; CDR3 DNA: TGTGCCAGTACCCTCACTGCGACAGTATCGGAACTGTTTTTT
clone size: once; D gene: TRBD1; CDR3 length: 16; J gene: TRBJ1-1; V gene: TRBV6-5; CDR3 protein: CASSYGFLQGATEAFF; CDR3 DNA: TGTGCCAGCAGTTACGGTTTCCTTCAGGGGGCCACTGAAGCTTTCTTT
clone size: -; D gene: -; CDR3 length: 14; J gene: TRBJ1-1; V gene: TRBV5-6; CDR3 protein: CASSFFSRNTEAFF; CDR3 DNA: TGTGCCAGCAGCTTCTTTTCCAGGAACACTGAAGCTTTCTTT
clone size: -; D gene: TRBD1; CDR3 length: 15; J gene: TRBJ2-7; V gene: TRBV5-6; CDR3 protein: CASSHTGTGVREQYF; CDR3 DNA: TGTGCCAGCAGCCATACCGGGACAGGGGTACGCGAGCAGTACTTC
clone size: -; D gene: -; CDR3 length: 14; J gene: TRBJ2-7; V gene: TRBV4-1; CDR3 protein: CASSQDRGGYEQYF; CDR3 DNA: TGCGCCAGCAGCCAAGACAGGGGTGGTTACGAGCAGTACTTC
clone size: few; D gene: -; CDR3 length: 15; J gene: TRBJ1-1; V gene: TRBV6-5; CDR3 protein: CASSSGPGLNTEAFF; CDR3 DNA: TGTGCCAGCAGTTCGGGCCCGGGGTTGAACACTGAAGCTTTCTTT
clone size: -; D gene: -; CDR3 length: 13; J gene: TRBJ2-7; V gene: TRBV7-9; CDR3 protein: CASSLGGDLEQYF; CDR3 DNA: TGTGCCAGCAGCTTAGGAGGCGACCTCGAGCAGTACTTC
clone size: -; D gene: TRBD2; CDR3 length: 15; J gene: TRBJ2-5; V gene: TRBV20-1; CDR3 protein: CSASLPSGKAETQYF; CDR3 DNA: TGCAGTGCTAGTTTGCCTAGCGGGAAAGCGGAGACCCAGTACTTC
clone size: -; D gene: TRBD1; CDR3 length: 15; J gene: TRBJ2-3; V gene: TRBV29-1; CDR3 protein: CSVGTGTVSTDTQYF; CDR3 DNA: TGCAGCGTTGGAACCGGGACAGTGAGCACAGATACGCAGTATTTT
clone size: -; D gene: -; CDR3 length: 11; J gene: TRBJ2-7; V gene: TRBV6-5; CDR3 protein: CASSYSRVQYF; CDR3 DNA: TGTGCCAGCAGTTACTCGAGGGTGCAGTACTTC
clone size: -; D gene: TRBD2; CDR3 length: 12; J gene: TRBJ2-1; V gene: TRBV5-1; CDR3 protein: CASSSSGREVLF; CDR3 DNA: TGCGCCAGCAGCTCTTCAGGGAGGGAGGTGCTCTTC
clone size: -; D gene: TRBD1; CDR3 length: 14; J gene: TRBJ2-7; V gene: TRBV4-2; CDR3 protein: CASSQGQGTYEQYF; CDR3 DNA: TGTGCCAGCAGCCAAGGACAGGGCACCTACGAGCAGTACTTC
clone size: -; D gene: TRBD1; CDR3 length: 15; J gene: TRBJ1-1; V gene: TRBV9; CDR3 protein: CASSVEGAENTEAFF; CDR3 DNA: TGTGCCAGCAGCGTAGAGGGGGCGGAGAACACTGAAGCTTTCTTT
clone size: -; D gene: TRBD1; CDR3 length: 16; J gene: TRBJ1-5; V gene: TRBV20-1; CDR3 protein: CSASSLGTVGDQPQHF; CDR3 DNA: TGCAGTGCTAGTTCCCTAGGGACAGTGGGGGATCAGCCCCAGCATTTT
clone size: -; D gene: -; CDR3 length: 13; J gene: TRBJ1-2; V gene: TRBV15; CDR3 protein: CATSRDRNYGYTF; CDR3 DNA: TGTGCCACCAGCAGGGACAGAAACTATGGCTACACCTTC
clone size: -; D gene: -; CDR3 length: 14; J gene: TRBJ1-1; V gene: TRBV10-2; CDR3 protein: CASGETGMNTEAFF; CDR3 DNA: TGCGCCAGCGGAGAGACAGGCATGAACACTGAAGCTTTCTTT
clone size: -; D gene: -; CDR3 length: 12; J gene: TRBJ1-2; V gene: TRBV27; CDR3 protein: CASSSGYYGYTF; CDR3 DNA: TGTGCCAGCAGTTCCGGGTACTATGGCTACACCTTC
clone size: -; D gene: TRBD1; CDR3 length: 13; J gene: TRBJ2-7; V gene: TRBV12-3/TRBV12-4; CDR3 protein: CASSPLGTGKKYF; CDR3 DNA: TGTGCCAGCAGTCCCCTAGGGACAGGGAAAAAATACTTC
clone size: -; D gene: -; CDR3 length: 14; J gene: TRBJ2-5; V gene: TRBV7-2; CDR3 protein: CASSLGGAYETQYF; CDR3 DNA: TGTGCCAGCAGCTTGGGGGGGGCCTATGAGACCCAGTACTTC
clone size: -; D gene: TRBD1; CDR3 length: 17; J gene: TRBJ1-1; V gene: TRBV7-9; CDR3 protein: CASSHPDRGLVNTEAFF; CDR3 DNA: TGTGCCAGCAGCCATCCGGACAGGGGCCTAGTGAACACTGAAGCTTTCTTT
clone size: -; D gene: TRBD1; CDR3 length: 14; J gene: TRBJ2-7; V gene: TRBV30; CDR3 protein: CAWRPGTGAYEQYF; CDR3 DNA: TGTGCCTGGAGACCCGGGACAGGGGCCTACGAGCAGTACTTC
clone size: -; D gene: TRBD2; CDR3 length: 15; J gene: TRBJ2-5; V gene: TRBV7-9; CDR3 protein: CASRSALREYETQYF; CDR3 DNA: TGTGCCAGCAGATCTGCACTGCGGGAGTATGAGACCCAGTACTTC
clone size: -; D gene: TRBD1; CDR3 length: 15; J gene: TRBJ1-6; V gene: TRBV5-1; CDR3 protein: CASSLVVGQNSPLHF; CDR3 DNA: TGCGCCAGCAGCTTGGTCGTGGGACAGAATTCACCCCTCCACTTT
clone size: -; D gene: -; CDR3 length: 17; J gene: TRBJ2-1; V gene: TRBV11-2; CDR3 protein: CASSPRIGGTTYNEQFF; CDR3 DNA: TGTGCCAGCAGCCCCCGGATCGGAGGGACCACCTACAATGAGCAGTTCTTC
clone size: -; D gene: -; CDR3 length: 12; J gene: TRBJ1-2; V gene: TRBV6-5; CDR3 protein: CASSKSNYGYTF; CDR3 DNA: TGTGCCAGCAGCAAGAGTAATTATGGCTACACCTTC
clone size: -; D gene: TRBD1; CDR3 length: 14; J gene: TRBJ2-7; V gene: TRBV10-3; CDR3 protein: CAISSTTGGNKQYF; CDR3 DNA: TGTGCCATCAGTTCTACGACAGGGGGTAACAAGCAGTACTTC
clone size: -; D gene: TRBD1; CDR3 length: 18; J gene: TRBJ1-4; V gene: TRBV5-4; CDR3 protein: CASSLAGQGARTNEKLFF; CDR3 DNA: TGTGCCAGCAGCTTGGCCGGACAGGGAGCCCGAACTAATGAAAAACTGTTTTTT
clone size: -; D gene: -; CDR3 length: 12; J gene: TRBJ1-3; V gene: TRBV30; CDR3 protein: CAWTGLENTIYF; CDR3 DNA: TGTGCCTGGACAGGTTTGGAAAACACCATATATTTT